This T cell receptor beta chain was found in a study of CD8 T cells in ankylosing spondylitis. Germline V gene sequence: CDR1 LGHNA, CDR2 YNFKEQ. This CDR3 has 16 amino acids. The V segment lost 0 bases and the J segment 5 bases; nucleotides outside the gene matches: 9. This clonotype was picked up many times. Antigen: not known. Each TCR beta library was made by quantitative 5'-RACE that incorporated molecular barcodes. MiXCR, run by TCRdb on the 5' RACE reads, gives a single entry per CDR3 protein. The table has some 180,000 distinct CDR3 sequences, 15% to 20% seen once. Whole-study results and caveats: Reports say disease-linked clones showed up significantly more in matched ankylosing spondylitis synovial fluid. CD8+ cells made up the disease-linked clones, which were relatively rare in peripheral blood.

The chain couples TRBV4-2 to TRBJ2-7; 8 bases fit TRBD2. Sequencing used blood, either unsorted or a sorted T cell fraction (not recorded which). This sequence was found in a male donor aged 5-30 years with ankylosing spondylitis or in good health (not recorded which). CDR3 residues: CASSQDPGLGGDEQYF. DNA of the CDR3: TGTGCCAGCAGCCAAGACCCGGGACTAGGGGGAGACGAGCAGTACTTC.